This T cell receptor (beta chain) was obtained from a study of identical twins. From the 5' RACE reads, TCRdb called clonotypes with MiXCR, one entry per CDR3 protein. In the table there are approximately 500,000 distinct CDR3 sequences, 24% of which are singletons. Study findings and constraints: In cord blood, abundant beta clonotypes had fewer insertions; memory showed no trend.

This clonotype was seen only a few times. The antigen remains undetermined. The CDR3 is made up of 14 amino acids. V lost 1 base to trimming and J lost 6 bases, with 10 bases between them. Germline CDR1 and CDR2: KGHSH and LQKENI. This sample also appeared in a second study, on T cells expressing NK-cell markers. From that second work: The sequencing cohort of eight donors included seven HCMV-seropositive individuals and one seronegative individual.

The chain is built from TRBV18 and TRBJ2-1, with unresolved D. The sequenced sample consisted of CD4+ T cells sorted from blood. The clonotype comes from a woman aged 18-29 years in good health. DNA of the CDR3: TGTGCCAGCTCACCACGGCTAGAGGCCAATGAGCAGTTCTTC. Encoded protein: CASSPRLEANEQFF.